This entry lists 15 T cell receptor beta chains sequenced from one sample in a study of cytomegalovirus exposure and HLA in healthy donors. PCR was performed using 60 Vbeta and 13 Jbeta primers. TCRdb's table, derived via immunoSEQ multiplex PCR, lists solely in-frame clones and lacks some. Of approximately 140,000 clones detected, roughly 80% appear once; the ten largest clones hold approximately 0.9%. Input material: PBMCs. Receptors were obtained from a man aged 18 to 30 in good health and CMV-seronegative.

A few counts support this clone. The chain uses TRBV15 and TRBJ2-1, with 9 bases that match TRBD1. The CDR3 extends over 15 amino acids. Germline lookup yields CDR1 LNHNV and CDR2 YYDKDF (reference sequence). V shed 1 base and J 6 bases; nucleotides not matched to a gene: 4. The CDR3 nucleotides are TGTGCCACCAGCAGAGTTGGGACAGGGCCCAATGAGCAGTTCTTC. Translation: CATSRVGTGPNEQFF.

This clone has a single count. The genes are TRBV4-1 and TRBJ1-2, with no clear D. V lost 4 bases and J 4 bases, leaving 13 bases between the germline ends. The CDR3 has 14 amino acids. Looked up from germline, CDR1 is MGHRA and CDR2 is YSYEKL. The CDR3 here is CASSLLGVSYGYTF. In DNA, the CDR3 is TGCGCCAGCAGCCTTCTCGGGGTATCCTATGGCTACACCTTC.

CDR3 nucleotide sequence: TGTGCCAGCAGTGGGCCAATAGAGTATAATTCACCCCTCCACTTT. This gives the protein CASSGPIEYNSPLHF. The chain has TRBV6-5 and TRBJ1-6; no clear D gene. This CDR3 region has 15 residues. Between the trimmed V and J ends, which lost 5 bases and 4 bases, there was a span of 12 bases. Germline V gene data show CDR1 as MNHEY and CDR2 as SVGAGI.

The rearrangement joins TRBV2 to TRBJ1-1; unclear D gene. V lost 7 bases and J lost 1, with 7 bases in between. Germline CDR1 reads SNHLY; CDR2 reads FYNNEI. The CDR3 sequence is 12 residues long. This CDR3 is CASTHGNTEAFF. CDR3 nucleotide sequence: TGTGCCAGCACCCACGGGAACACTGAAGCTTTCTTT.

The rearrangement joins TRBV5-1 to TRBJ1-5, with 11 bases matching TRBD1. Germline CDR1 is SGHRS and CDR2 is YFSETQ. The CDR3 spans 18 residues. The V gene end was trimmed by 0 bases and the J gene end by 1 base; junction bases not matched to a gene: 6. The CDR3 sequence is CASSLGTGGGGSNQPQHF. CDR3 in DNA: TGCGCCAGCAGCTTGGGGACAGGGGGCGGAGGGAGCAATCAGCCCCAGCATTTT.

The genes are TRBV5-1 and TRBJ1-1; D is possibly TRBD1 (6 bases). The germline V gene encodes CDR1 SGHRS and CDR2 YFSETQ. The V and J ends lost 1 base and 6 bases respectively, with 7 bases between them. This CDR3 is built from 12 residues. The CDR3 nucleotides read TGCGCCAGCAGCTTGAACAGGGCTGAAGCTTTCTTT. This codes for CASSLNRAEAFF.

This clone was observed a few times. The chain links TRBV27 to TRBJ1-1; TRBD1 might be the D (6 bases). The CDR3 is 11 amino acids. Per the germline V gene, CDR1 is MNHEY and CDR2 is SMNVEV (reference sequence). V was pared by 7 bases and J by 11 bases, with 14 bases between. The CDR3 loop is CASKAGAKAFF. The CDR3 region has the DNA TGTGCCAGCAAGGCGGGGGCGAAGGCTTTCTTT.

The V and J genes are TRBV19 and TRBJ1-5; 7 bases fit TRBD1. CDR3 size: 16 residues. Trimming took 6 bases from V and 1 from J; bases not matched to a gene: 9. In germline, CDR1 is LNHDA, CDR2 SQIVND (reference sequence). The CDR3 DNA sequence: TGTGCCAGTAGGCAACAGGGGTTGGGGAGCAATCAGCCCCAGCATTTT. Its protein product is CASRQQGLGSNQPQHF.

A word on this clone: In the same sample, other DNA sequences code for this CDR3. The gene calls are TRBV7-2 and TRBJ2-7, with 7 bases that match TRBD1. V lost 0 bases and J lost 1; bases outside the gene matches: 3. This CDR3 contains 15 residues. Germline V gene lookup returns CDR1 SGHTA and CDR2 FQGNSA. CDR3 DNA: TGTGCCAGCAGCTTAGCTGCAGGGGGATCCTACGAGCAGTACTTC. This codes for CASSLAAGGSYEQYF.

A single count supports this clone. V usage is TRBV4-1 and J usage is TRBJ2-1, with 13 bases matching TRBD2. J was trimmed by 10 bases and V by 1 base; bases with no gene match: 7. The germline V gene has CDR1 MGHRA and CDR2 YSYEKL. The CDR3 covers 16 residues. DNA for the CDR3: TGCGCCAGCAGCCAAGCCGAACTAGCGGGGGGGCGAGAGCAGTTCTTC. It codes for CASSQAELAGGREQFF.

CDR3 protein: CASSASSPLSGLPTYEQYF. CDR3 DNA: TGTGCCAGCAGCGCCTCATCACCCCTTAGCGGGCTCCCTACCTACGAGCAGTACTTC. The chain recombines TRBV13 with TRBJ2-7, with TRBD2 matching 7 bases. This CDR3 contains 19 residues. Trimming at V came to 5 bases and at J to 2 bases, leaving 21 bases not matched to a gene. Germline V CDR1 and CDR2: PRHDT, FYEKMQ (reference sequence).

J is TRBJ2-7 and V is TRBV18; D possibly corresponds to TRBD2 (7 bases). Trimming stripped 3 bases from V and 4 bases from J, with 16 bases between. This CDR3 has 15 residues. Germline CDR1 and CDR2: KGHSH and LQKENI. In DNA, the CDR3 is TGTGCCAGCTCACCGGAGAACGGGGGGCGGTACGAGCAGTACTTC. It specifies CASSPENGGRYEQYF.

The chain employs TRBV19 and TRBJ1-1; D is uncertain. This CDR3 is 13 amino acids long. Germline CDR1 and CDR2: LNHDA and SQIVND (reference sequence). Trimming stripped 4 bases from V and 3 bases from J, with 9 bases between. DNA for the CDR3: TGTGCCAGTAGTACGAGGGCTTACACTGAAGCTTTCTTT. It codes for CASSTRAYTEAFF.

The rearrangement uses TRBV5-3 and TRBJ2-5; TRBD1 matches 8 bases. TRBV5-3 is an open reading frame, and its role is uncertain. V was pared by 4 bases and J by 4 bases, with 3 bases of the junction left unmatched. The CDR3 has 13 residues. CDR3 nucleotide sequence: TGTGCCAGAAGCCGAGGACAGGGAGAGACCCAGTACTTC. It encodes CARSRGQGETQYF.

This chain uses TRBV7-3 with TRBJ1-1; D gene uncertain. Germline values: CDR1 SGHTA, CDR2 FQGTGA. This CDR3 is 14 amino acids long. Trimming took off 4 bases at V and 1 base at J, with 10 bases between the two ends. CDR3: CASSSGGTNTEAFF. CDR3 DNA sequence: TGTGCCAGCAGCTCCGGAGGTACGAACACTGAAGCTTTCTTT.